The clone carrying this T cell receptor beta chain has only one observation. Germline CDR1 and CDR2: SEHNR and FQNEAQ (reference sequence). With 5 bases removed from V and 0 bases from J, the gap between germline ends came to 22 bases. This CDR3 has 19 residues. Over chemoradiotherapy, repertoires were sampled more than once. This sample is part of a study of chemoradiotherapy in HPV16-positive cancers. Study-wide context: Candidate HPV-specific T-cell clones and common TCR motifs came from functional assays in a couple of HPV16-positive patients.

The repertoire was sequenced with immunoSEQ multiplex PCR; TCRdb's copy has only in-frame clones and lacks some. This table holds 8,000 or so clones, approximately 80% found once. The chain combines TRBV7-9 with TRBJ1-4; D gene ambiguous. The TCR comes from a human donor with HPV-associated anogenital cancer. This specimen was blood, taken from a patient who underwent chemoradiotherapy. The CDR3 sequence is CASSPFGFLVLTTNEKLFF. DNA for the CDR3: TGTGCCAGCAGCCCCTTTGGATTTCTAGTTCTTACAACTAATGAAAAACTGTTTTTT.